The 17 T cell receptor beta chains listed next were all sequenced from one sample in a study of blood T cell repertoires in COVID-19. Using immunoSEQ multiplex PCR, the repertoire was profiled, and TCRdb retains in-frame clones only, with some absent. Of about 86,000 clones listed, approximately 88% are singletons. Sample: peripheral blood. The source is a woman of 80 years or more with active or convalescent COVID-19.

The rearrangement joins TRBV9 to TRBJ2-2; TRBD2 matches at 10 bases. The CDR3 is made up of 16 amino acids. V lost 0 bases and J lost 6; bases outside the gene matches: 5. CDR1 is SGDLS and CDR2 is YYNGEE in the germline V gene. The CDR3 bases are TGTGCCAGCAGCGTAGGAGCGGGGGGGCCGGCCGGGGAGCTGTTTTTT. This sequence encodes CASSVGAGGPAGELFF.

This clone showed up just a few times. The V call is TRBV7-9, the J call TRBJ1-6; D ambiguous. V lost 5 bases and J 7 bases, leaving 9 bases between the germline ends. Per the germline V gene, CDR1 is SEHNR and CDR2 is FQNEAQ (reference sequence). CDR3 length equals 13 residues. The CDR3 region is CASSLVRNSPLHF. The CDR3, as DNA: TGTGCCAGCAGCCTAGTGCGGAATTCACCCCTCCACTTT.

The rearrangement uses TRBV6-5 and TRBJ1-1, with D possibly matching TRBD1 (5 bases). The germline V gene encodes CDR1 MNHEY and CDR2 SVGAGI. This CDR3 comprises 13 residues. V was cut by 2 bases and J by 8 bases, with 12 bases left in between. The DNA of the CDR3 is TGTGCCAGCAGTTACATAGGGGCAGGGGAAGCTTTCTTT. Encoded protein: CASSYIGAGEAFF.

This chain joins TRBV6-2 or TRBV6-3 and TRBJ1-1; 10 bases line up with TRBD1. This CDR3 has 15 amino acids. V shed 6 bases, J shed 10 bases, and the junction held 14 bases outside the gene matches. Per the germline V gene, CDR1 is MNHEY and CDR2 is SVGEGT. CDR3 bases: TGTGCCAGCAGCCTAACCGGGACAGGGGTTTTCGGAGCTTTCTTT. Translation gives CASSLTGTGVFGAFF.

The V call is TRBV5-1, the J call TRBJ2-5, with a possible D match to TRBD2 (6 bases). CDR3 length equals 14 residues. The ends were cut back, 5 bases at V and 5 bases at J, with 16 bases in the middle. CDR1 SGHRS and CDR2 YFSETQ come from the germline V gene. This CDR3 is CASRSAPAGETQYF. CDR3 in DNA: TGCGCCAGCAGGTCGGCCCCGGCGGGGGAGACCCAGTACTTC.

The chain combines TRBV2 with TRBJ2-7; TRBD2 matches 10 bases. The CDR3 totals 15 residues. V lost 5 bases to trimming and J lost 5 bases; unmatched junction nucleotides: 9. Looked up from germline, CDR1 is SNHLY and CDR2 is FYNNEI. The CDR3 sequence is CASSNPGLAQNEQYF. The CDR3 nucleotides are TGTGCCAGCAGTAATCCGGGACTAGCGCAGAACGAGCAGTACTTC. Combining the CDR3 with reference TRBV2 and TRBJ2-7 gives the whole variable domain EPEVTQTPSHQVTQMGQEVILRCVPISNHLYFYWYRQILGQKVEFLVSFYNNEISEKSEIFDDQFSVERPDGSNFTLKIRSTKLEDSAMYFCASSNPGLAQNEQYFGPGTRLTVT.

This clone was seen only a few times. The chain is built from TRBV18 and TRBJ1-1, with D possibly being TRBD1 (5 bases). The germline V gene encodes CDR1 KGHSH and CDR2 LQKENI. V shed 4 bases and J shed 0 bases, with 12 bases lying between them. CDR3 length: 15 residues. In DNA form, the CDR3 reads TGTGCCAGCTCACAAGACAGCTGGCTGAACACTGAAGCTTTCTTT. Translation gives CASSQDSWLNTEAFF.

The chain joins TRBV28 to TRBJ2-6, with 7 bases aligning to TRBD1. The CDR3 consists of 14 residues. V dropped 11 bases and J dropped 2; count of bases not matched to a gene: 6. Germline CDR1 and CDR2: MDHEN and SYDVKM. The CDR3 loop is CAAQTGTGANVLTF. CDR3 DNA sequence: TGTGCCGCCCAGACAGGGACTGGGGCCAACGTCCTGACTTTC.

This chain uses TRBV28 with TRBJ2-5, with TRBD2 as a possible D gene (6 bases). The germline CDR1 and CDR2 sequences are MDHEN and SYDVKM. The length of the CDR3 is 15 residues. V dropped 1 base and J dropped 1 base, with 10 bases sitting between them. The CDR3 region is CASSLYGGFQETQYF. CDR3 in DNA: TGTGCCAGCAGTTTATATGGAGGGTTCCAAGAGACCCAGTACTTC.

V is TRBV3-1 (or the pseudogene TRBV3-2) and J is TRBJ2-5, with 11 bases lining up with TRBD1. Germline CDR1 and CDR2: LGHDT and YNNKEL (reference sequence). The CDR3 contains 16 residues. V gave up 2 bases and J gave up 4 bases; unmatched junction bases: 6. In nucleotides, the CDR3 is TGTGCCAGCAGCCAAAATCCCGGGACAGGGGGAGAGACCCAGTACTTC. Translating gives CASSQNPGTGGETQYF.

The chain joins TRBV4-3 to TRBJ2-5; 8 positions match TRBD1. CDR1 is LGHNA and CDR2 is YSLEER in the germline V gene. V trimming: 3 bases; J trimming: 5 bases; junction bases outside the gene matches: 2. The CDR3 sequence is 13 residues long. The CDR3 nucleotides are TGCGCCAGCAGCCAGCAGGGGGCTGAGACCCAGTACTTC. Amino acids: CASSQQGAETQYF.

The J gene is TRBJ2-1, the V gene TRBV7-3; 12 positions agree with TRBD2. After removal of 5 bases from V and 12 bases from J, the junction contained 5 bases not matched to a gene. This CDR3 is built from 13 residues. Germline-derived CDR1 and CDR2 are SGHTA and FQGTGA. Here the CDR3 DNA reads TGTGCCAGCAGCAGAGAGGGACTAGCGGGGCAGTTCTTC. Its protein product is CASSREGLAGQFF.

The CDR3 loop is CASSLNSQGAQYF. The CDR3 coding sequence is TGTGCCAGCAGCTTAAACTCCCAGGGGGCGCAGTATTTT. The V and J genes are TRBV7-2 and TRBJ2-3; 7 bases are shared with TRBD1. CDR3 size: 13 residues. The trim removed 2 bases at V and 10 bases at J, leaving 6 bases unmatched. The germline V gene encodes CDR1 SGHTA and CDR2 FQGNSA.

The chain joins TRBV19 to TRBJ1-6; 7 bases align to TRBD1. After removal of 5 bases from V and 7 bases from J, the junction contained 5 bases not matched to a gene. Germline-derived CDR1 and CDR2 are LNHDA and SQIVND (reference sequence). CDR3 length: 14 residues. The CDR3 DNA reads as TGTGCCAGTAGTGCGACAGGGACCAATTCACCCCTCCACTTT. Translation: CASSATGTNSPLHF.

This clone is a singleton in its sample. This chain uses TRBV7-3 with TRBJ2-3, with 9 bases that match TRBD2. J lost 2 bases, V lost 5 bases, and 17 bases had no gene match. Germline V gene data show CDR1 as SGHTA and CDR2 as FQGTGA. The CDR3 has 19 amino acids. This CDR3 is CASSPSGKRGVGVTDTQYF. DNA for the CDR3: TGTGCCAGCAGCCCCAGTGGGAAGCGGGGGGTCGGGGTCACAGATACGCAGTATTTT.

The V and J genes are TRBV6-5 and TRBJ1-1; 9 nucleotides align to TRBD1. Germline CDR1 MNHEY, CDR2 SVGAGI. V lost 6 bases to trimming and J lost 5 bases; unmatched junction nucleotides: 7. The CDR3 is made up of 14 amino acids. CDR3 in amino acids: CASSPPTGGTEAFF. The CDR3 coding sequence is TGTGCCAGCAGCCCCCCGACAGGGGGGACTGAAGCTTTCTTT.

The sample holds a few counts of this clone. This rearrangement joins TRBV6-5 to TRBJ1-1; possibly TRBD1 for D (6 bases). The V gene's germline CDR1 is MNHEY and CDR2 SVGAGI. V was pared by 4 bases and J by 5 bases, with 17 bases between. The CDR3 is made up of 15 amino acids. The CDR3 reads CASSFPRQDGTEAFF. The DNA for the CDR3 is TGTGCCAGCAGTTTCCCCCGACAGGACGGGACTGAAGCTTTCTTT.